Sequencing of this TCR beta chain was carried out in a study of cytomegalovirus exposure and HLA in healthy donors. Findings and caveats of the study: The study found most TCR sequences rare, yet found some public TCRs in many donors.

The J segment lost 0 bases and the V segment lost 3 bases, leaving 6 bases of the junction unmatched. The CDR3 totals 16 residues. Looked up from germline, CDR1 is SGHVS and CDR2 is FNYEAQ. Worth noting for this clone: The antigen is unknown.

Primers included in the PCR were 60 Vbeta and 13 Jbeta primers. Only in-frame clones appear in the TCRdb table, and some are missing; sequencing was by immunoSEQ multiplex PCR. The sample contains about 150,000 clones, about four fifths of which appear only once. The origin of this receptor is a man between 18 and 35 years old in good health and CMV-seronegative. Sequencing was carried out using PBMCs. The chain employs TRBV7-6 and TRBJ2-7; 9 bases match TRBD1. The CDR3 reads CASSLGSGQGSYEQYF. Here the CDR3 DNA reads TGTGCCAGCAGCTTGGGTTCGGGACAGGGCTCCTACGAGCAGTACTTC.